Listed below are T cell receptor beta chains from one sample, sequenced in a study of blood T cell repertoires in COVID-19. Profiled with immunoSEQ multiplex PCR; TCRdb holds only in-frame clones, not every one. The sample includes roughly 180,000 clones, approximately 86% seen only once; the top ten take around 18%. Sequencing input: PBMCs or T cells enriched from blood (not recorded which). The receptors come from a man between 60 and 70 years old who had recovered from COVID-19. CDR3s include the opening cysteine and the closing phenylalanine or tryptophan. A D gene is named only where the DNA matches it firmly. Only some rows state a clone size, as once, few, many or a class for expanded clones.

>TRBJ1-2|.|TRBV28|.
CASKTSLGVWQNYGYTF
TGTGCCAGCAAGACTAGCCTGGGGGTGTGGCAGAACTATGGCTACACCTTC
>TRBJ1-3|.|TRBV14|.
CASSYTGLSGNTIYF
TGTGCCAGCAGCTATACAGGGCTCTCAGGAAACACCATATATTTT
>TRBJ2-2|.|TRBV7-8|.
CASSLGTYNTGELFF
TGTGCCAGCAGCCTCGGGACATATAACACCGGGGAGCTGTTTTTT
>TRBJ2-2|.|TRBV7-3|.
CASSSGVTGELFF
TGTGCCAGCAGCTCGGGGGTCACCGGGGAGCTGTTTTTT
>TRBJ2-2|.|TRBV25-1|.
CATGIRVGGELFF
TGTGCCACCGGGATTAGGGTCGGCGGGGAGCTGTTTTTT
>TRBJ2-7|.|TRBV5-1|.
CASSFGPSGDEQYF
TGCGCCAGCAGCTTCGGGCCGTCAGGGGACGAGCAGTACTTC
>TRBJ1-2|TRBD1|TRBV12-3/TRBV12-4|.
CASSLRRGLGYTF
TGTGCCAGCAGTTTGAGGAGGGGGCTTGGCTACACCTTC
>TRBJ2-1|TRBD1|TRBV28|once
CASSLLTGGREQFF
TGTGCCAGCAGTTTACTGACAGGGGGGCGTGAGCAGTTCTTC
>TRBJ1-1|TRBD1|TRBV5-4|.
CASSLAPGGTEAFF
TGTGCCAGCAGCTTGGCCCCAGGGGGCACTGAAGCTTTCTTT
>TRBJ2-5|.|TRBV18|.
CASSPLGGREETQYF
TGTGCCAGCTCACCACTCGGGGGACGAGAAGAGACCCAGTACTTC
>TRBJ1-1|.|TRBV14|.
CASSPQIQPSRHRNTEAFF
TGTGCCAGCAGCCCTCAAATACAGCCCTCCAGACATCGGAACACTGAAGCTTTCTTT
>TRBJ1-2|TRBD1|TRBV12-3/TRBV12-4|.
CASSLQGEGYTF
TGTGCCAGCAGCTTACAGGGGGAGGGCTACACCTTC
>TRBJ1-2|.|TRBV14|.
CASSPLDSWDGYTF
TGTGCCAGCAGCCCCTTGGACAGCTGGGATGGCTACACCTTC
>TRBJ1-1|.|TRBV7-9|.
CASSFPPGTFSANTEAFF
TGTGCCAGCAGCTTTCCGCCAGGGACATTTTCGGCGAACACTGAAGCTTTCTTT
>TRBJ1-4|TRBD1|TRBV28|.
CASSSGTGPNEKLFF
TGTGCCAGCAGTTCAGGGACAGGCCCTAATGAAAAACTGTTTTTT
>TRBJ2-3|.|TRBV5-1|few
CASSLVAVRRTDTQYF
TGCGCCAGCAGCTTGGTAGCGGTCCGACGCACAGATACGCAGTATTTT
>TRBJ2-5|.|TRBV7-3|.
CASSRGQQETQYF
TGTGCCAGCAGCCGGGGACAACAAGAGACCCAGTACTTC
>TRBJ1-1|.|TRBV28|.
CASSLTSGKAEAFF
TGTGCCAGCAGTTTAACGTCGGGGAAGGCTGAAGCTTTCTTT
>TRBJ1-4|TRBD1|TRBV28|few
CASRPRTGKEKLFF
TGTGCCAGCAGACCCCGGACAGGAAAGGAAAAACTGTTTTTT
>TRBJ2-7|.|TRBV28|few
CASSNLSGRGYEQYF
TGTGCCAGCAGCAACTTGAGCGGGCGGGGATACGAGCAGTACTTC
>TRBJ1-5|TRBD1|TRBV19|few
CASSNGAGGNQPQHF
TGTGCCAGTAGTAATGGGGCAGGGGGGAATCAGCCCCAGCATTTT
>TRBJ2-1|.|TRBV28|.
CASSLSPNRVYNEQFF
TGTGCCAGCAGTTTATCACCGAACAGGGTCTACAATGAGCAGTTCTTC
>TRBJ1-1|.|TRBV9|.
CASSVGSGTEAFF
TGTGCCAGCAGCGTTGGTTCGGGAACTGAAGCTTTCTTT
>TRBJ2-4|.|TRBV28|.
CASSFRIQGLRLAKNIQYF
TGTGCCAGCAGTTTTAGAATTCAGGGACTTAGACTAGCCAAAAACATTCAGTACTTC
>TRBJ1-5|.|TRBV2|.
CASRARERAQHF
TGTGCCAGCAGGGCACGTGAACGGGCCCAGCATTTT
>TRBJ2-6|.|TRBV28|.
CASSLDSGYRSGANVLTF
TGTGCCAGCAGTTTGGATTCGGGGTACAGATCTGGGGCCAACGTCCTGACTTTC
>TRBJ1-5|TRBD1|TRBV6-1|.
CASSESQGGPQHF
TGTGCCAGCAGTGAATCACAGGGGGGGCCCCAGCATTTT
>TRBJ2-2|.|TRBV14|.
CASSHPGHLNTGELFF
TGTGCCAGCAGCCACCCGGGACACCTGAACACCGGGGAGCTGTTTTTT
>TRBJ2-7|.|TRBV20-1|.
CSASLAGFSYEQYF
TGCAGTGCTAGTCTGGCGGGCTTTTCCTACGAGCAGTACTTC
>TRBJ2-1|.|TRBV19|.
CASSIAPRLAYNEQFF
TGTGCCAGTAGTATAGCGCCCCGACTAGCCTACAATGAGCAGTTCTTC
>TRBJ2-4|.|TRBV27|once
CASSLSWSPRSTNIQYF
TGTGCCAGCAGTTTATCATGGTCTCCCCGAAGCACAAACATTCAGTACTTC
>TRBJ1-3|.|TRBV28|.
CASSLGPSSGNTIYF
TGTGCCAGCAGTCTGGGCCCCAGCTCTGGAAACACCATATATTTT
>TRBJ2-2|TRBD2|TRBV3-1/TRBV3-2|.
CASSLGTSGYTGELFF
TGTGCCAGCAGCCTCGGCACTAGCGGTTACACCGGGGAGCTGTTTTTT
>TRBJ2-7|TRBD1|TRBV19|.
CASSITGQGSSYEQYF
TGTGCCAGTAGTATAACTGGACAGGGCAGCTCCTACGAGCAGTACTTC
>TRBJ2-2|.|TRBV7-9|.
CASKANTGELFF
TGTGCCAGCAAAGCTAACACCGGGGAGCTGTTTTTT
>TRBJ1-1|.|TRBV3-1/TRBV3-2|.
CASSQAGVGNTEAFF
TGTGCCAGCAGTCAGGCAGGGGTGGGGAACACTGAAGCTTTCTTT
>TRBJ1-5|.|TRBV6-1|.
CASSEGAGYNQPQHF
TGTGCCAGCAGTGAAGGTGCGGGGTACAATCAGCCCCAGCATTTT
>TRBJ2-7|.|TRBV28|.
CASSPSLAAVGDEQYF
TGTGCCAGCAGTCCTAGTTTGGCGGCCGTGGGAGACGAGCAGTACTTC
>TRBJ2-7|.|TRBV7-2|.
CASRPPGSSYEQYF
TGTGCCAGCAGGCCACCAGGAAGCTCCTACGAGCAGTACTTC
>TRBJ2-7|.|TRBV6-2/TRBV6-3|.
CASSYVSGQISYEQYF
TGTGCCAGCAGTTACGTCTCGGGACAAATTTCCTACGAGCAGTACTTC
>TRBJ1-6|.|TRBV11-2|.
CASSQVYNSPLHF
TGTGCCAGCAGCCAGGTGTACAATTCACCCCTCCACTTT
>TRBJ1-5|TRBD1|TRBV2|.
CASMKGQINQPQHF
TGTGCCAGCATGAAGGGACAGATCAATCAGCCCCAGCATTTT
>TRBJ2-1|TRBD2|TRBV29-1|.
CSVWTSGNNEQFF
TGCAGCGTGTGGACTAGCGGGAACAATGAGCAGTTCTTC
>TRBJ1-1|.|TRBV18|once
CASSPDSNTEAFF
TGTGCCAGCTCACCCGACAGCAACACTGAAGCTTTCTTT
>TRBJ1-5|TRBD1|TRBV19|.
CASSTPGTGDQPQHF
TGTGCCAGTAGTACCCCGGGGACAGGGGATCAGCCCCAGCATTTT
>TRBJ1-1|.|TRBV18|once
CASSPGAGDTEAFF
TGTGCCAGCTCACCAGGGGCGGGGGACACTGAAGCTTTCTTT
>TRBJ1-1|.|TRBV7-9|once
CASSLVGANTEAFF
TGTGCCAGCAGCTTAGTAGGGGCGAACACTGAAGCTTTCTTT
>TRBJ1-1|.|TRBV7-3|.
CASSPINMRGRNTEAFF
TGTGCCAGCAGCCCAATTAATATGAGGGGGAGGAACACTGAAGCTTTCTTT
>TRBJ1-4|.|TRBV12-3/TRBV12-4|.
CASSLRNEKLFF
TGTGCCAGCAGCTTGAGGAATGAAAAACTGTTTTTT
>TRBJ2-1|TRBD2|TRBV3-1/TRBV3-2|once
CASSQVGLADAYNEQFF
TGTGCCAGCAGCCAAGTGGGACTAGCTGATGCCTACAATGAGCAGTTCTTC
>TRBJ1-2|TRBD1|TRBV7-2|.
CASSLLGTGAYGYTF
TGTGCCAGCAGCTTACTGGGGACAGGGGCCTATGGCTACACCTTC
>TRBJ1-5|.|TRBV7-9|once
CASSLTANQPQHF
TGTGCCAGCAGCTTAACAGCCAATCAGCCCCAGCATTTT
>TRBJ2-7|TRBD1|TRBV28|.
CASSLPGQGSYEQYF
TGTGCCAGCAGTTTGCCGGGACAGGGTTCCTACGAGCAGTACTTC